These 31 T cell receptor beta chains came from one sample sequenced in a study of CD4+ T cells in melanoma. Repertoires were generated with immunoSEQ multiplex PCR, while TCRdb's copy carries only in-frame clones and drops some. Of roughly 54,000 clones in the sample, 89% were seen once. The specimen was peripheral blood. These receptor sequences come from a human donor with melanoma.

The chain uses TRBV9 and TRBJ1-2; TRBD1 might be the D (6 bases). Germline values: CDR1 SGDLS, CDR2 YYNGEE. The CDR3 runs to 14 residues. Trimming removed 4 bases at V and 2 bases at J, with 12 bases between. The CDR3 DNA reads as TGTGCCAGCAGCCAAGGACAGCCAAACTATGGCTACACCTTC. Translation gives CASSQGQPNYGYTF.

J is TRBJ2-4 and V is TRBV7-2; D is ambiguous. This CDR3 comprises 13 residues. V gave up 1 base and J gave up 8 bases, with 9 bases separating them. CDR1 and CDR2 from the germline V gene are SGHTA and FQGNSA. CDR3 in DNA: TGTGCCAGCAGCTTAGAATCCTGGGACATTCAGTACTTC. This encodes CASSLESWDIQYF.

The CDR3 protein is CAWSAGTKEKLFF. The CDR3 DNA is TGTGCCTGGAGTGCAGGGACCAAGGAAAAACTGTTTTTT. The chain recombines TRBV30 with TRBJ1-4; perhaps TRBD1 as D (5 bases). The CDR3 runs to 13 residues. The V and J ends lost 1 base and 8 bases respectively, with 11 bases between them. Germline V gene lookup returns CDR1 GTSNPN and CDR2 SVGIG (reference sequence).

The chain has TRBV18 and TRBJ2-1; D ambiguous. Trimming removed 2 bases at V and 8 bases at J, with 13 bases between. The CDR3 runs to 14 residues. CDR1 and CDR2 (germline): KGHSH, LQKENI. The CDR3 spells CASSPKLTHDEQFF. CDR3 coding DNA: TGTGCCAGCTCACCAAAACTAACCCACGATGAGCAGTTCTTC.

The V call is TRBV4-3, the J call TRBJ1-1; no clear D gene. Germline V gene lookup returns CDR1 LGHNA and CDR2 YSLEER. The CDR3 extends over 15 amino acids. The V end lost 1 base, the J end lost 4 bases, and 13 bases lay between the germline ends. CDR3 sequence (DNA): TGCGCCAGCAGCCAAGGGGAGGCAGGTGGCACTGAAGCTTTCTTT. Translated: CASSQGEAGGTEAFF.

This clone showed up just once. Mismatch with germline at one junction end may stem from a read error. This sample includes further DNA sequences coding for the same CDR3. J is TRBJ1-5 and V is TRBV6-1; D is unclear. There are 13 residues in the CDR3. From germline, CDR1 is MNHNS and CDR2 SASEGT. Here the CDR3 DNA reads TGTGCCAGTAGTGAAAGAGACGGACAGCCCCAGCATTTT. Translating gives CASSERDGQPQHF.

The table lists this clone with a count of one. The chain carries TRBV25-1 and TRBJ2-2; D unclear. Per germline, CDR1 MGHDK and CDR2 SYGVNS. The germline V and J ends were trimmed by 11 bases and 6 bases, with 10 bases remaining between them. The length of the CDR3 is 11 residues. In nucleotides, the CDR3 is TGTGCCCTTACTGGGCCCGGGGAGCTGTTTTTT. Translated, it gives CALTGPGELFF.

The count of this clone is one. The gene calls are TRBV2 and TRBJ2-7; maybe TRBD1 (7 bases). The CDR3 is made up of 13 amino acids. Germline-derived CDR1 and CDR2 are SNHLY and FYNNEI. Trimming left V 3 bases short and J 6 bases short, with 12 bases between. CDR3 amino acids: CASSEDRRAEQYF. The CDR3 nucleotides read TGTGCCAGCAGTGAGGACAGGAGGGCCGAGCAGTACTTC. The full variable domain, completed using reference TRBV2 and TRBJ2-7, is EPEVTQTPSHQVTQMGQEVILRCVPISNHLYFYWYRQILGQKVEFLVSFYNNEISEKSEIFDDQFSVERPDGSNFTLKIRSTKLEDSAMYFCASSEDRRAEQYFGPGTRLTVT.

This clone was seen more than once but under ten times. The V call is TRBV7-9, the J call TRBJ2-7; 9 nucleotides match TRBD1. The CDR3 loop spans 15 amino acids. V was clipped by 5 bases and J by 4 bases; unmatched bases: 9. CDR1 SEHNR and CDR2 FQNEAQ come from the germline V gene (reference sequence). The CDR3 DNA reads TGTGCCAGCAGCACAGATTGGGACAGGGAGTACGAGCAGTACTTC. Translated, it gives CASSTDWDREYEQYF.

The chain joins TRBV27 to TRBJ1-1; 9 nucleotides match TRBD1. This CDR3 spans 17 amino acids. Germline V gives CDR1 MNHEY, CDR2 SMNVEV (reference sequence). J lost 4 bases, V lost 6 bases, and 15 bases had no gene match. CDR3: CASRGGTGLVLGTEAFF. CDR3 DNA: TGTGCCAGCAGGGGAGGGACAGGGTTGGTGCTGGGCACTGAAGCTTTCTTT.

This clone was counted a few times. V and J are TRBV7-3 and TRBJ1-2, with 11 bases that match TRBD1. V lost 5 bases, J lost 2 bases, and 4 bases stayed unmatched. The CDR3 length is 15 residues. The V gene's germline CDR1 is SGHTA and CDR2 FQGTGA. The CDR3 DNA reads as TGTGCCAGCAGCCAGGGACAGGGGGTAAACTATGGCTACACCTTC. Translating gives CASSQGQGVNYGYTF. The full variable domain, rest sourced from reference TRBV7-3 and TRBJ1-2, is GAGVSQTPSNKVTEKGKYVELRCDPISGHTALYWYRQSLGQGPEFLIYFQGTGAADDSGLPNDRFFAVRPEGSVSTLKIQRTERGDSAVYLCASSQGQGVNYGYTFGSGTRLTVV.

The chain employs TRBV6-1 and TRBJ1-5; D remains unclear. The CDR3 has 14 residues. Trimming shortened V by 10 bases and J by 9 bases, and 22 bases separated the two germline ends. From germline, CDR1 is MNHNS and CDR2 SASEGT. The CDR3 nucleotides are TGTGCCACCCAGATCAGCGGGGAGATTGGGCCCCAGCATTTT. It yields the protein CATQISGEIGPQHF.

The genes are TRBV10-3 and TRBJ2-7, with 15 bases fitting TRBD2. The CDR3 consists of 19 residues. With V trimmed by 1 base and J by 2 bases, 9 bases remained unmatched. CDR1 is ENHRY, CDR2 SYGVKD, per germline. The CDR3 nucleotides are TGTGCCATCAGTGAGTGGGGCGGGACTAGCGGGGGGTCGGCCTACGAGCAGTACTTC. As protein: CAISEWGGTSGGSAYEQYF.

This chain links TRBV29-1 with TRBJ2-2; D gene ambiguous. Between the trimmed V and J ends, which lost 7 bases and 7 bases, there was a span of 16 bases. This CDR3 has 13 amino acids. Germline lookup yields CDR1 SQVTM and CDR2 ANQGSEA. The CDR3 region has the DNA TGCAGCGCGGAACGTCTACCTGACGGGGAGCTGTTTTTT. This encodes CSAERLPDGELFF.

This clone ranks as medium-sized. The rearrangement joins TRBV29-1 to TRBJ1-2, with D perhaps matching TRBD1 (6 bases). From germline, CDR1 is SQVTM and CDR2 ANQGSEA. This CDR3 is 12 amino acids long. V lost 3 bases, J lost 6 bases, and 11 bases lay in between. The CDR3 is CSVDLQGHGYTF. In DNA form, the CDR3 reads TGCAGCGTTGATCTACAGGGCCATGGCTACACCTTC.

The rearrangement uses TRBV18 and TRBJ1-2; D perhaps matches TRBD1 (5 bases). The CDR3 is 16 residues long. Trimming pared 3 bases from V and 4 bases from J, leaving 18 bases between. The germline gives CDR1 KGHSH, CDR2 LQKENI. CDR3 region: CASSPSRELHGYGYTF. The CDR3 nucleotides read TGTGCCAGCTCACCTAGCAGGGAGCTTCACGGCTATGGCTACACCTTC.

This CDR3 reads CASSPHGYGAYQPQHF. The CDR3 DNA follows: TGTGCCAGCAGCCCCCATGGGTATGGGGCCTATCAGCCCCAGCATTTT. J is TRBJ1-5 and V is TRBV7-8; D might be TRBD1 (5 bases). The V end was cut by 5 bases, the J end by 5 bases, with 19 bases between. This CDR3 is 16 amino acids long. Germline assignment: CDR1 SGHVS and CDR2 FQNEAQ. The full variable domain, its missing parts supplied by reference TRBV7-8 and TRBJ1-5, is GAGVSQSPRYKVAKRGQDVALRCDPISGHVSLFWYQQALGQGPEFLTYFQNEAQLDKSGLPSDRFFAERPEGSVSTLKIQRTQQEDSAVYLCASSPHGYGAYQPQHFGDGTRLSIL.

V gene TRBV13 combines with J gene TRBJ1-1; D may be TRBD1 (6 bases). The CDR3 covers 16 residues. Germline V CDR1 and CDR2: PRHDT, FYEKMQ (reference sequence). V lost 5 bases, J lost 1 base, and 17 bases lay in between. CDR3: CASSTYREGGNTEAFF. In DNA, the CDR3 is TGTGCCAGCAGCACCTACAGGGAAGGGGGGAACACTGAAGCTTTCTTT.

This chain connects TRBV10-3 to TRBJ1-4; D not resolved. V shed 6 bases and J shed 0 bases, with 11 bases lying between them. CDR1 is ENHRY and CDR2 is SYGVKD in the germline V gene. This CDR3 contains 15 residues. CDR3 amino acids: CAIRDTDATNEKLFF. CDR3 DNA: TGTGCCATCAGGGATACGGATGCAACTAATGAAAAACTGTTTTTT.

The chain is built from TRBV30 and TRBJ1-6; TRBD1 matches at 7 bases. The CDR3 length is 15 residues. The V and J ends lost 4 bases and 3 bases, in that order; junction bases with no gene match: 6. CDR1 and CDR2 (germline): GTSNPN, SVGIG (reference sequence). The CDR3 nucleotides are TGTGCCTGGAAGGCAGGGGGGAGCTATAATTCACCCCTCCACTTT. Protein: CAWKAGGSYNSPLHF. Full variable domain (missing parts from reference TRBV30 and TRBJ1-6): SQTIHQWPATLVQPVGSPLSLECTVEGTSNPNLYWYRQAAGRGLQLLFYSVGIGQISSEVPQNLSASRPQDRQFILSSKKLLLSDSGFYLCAWKAGGSYNSPLHFGNGTRLTVT.

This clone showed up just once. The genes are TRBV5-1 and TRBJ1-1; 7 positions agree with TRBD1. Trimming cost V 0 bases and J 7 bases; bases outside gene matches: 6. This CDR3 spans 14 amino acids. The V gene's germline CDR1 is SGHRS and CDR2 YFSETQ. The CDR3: CASSLEQGGGEAFF. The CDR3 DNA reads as TGCGCCAGCAGCTTGGAACAAGGGGGCGGTGAAGCTTTCTTT. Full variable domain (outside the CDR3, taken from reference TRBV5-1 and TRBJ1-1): KAGVTQTPRYLIKTRGQQVTLSCSPISGHRSVSWYQQTPGQGLQFLFEYFSETQRNKGNFPGRFSGRQFSNSRSEMNVSTLELGDSALYLCASSLEQGGGEAFFGQGTRLTVV.

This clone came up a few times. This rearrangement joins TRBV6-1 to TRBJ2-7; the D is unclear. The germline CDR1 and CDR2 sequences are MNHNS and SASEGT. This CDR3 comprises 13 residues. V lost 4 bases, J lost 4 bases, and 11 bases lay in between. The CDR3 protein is CASSAPVAYEQYF. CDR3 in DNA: TGTGCCAGCAGTGCCCCCGTCGCGTACGAGCAGTACTTC.

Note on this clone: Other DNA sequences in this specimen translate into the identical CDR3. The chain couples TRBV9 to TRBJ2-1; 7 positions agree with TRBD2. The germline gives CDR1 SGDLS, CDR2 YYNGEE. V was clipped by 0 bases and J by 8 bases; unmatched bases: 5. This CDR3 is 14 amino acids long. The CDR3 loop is CASSVGGGFDEQFF. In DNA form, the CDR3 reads TGTGCCAGCAGCGTAGGGGGGGGTTTCGATGAGCAGTTCTTC.

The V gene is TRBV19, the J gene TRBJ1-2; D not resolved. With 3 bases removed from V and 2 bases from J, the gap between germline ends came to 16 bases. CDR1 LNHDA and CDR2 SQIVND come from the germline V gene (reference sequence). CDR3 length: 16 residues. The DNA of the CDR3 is TGTGCCAGTAGTATCACTCGAGGAGCTTCCAACTATGGCTACACCTTC. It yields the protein CASSITRGASNYGYTF. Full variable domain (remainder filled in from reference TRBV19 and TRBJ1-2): DGGITQSPKYLFRKEGQNVTLSCEQNLNHDAMYWYRQDPGQGLRLIYYSQIVNDFQKGDIAEGYSVSREKKESFPLTVTSAQKNPTAFYLCASSITRGASNYGYTFGSGTRLTVV.

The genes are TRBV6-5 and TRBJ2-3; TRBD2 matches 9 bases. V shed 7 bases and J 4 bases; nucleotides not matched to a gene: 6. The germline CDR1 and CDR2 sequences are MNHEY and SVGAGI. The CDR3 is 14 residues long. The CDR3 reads CASKRGAVSDTQYF. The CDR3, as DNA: TGTGCCAGCAAGCGGGGGGCAGTGTCAGATACGCAGTATTTT.

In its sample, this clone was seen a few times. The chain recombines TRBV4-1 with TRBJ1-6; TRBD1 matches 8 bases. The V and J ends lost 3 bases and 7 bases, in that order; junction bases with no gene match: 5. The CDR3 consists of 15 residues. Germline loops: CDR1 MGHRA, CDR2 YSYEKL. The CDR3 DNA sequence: TGCGCCAGCAGCCAGGGACAGGCTCTAAATTCACCCCTCCACTTT. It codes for CASSQGQALNSPLHF.

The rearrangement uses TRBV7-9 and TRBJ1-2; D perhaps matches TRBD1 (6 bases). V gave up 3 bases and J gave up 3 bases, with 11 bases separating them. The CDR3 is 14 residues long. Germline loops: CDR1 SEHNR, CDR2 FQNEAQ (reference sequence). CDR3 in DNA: TGTGCCAGCAGCTTGGCGGGGGGCGACTATGGCTACACCTTC. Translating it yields CASSLAGGDYGYTF. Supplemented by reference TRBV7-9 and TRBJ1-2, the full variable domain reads DTGVSQNPRHKITKRGQNVTFRCDPISEHNRLYWYRQTLGQGPEFLTYFQNEAQLEKSRLLSDRFSAERPKGSFSTLEIQRTEQGDSAMYLCASSLAGGDYGYTFGSGTRLTVV.

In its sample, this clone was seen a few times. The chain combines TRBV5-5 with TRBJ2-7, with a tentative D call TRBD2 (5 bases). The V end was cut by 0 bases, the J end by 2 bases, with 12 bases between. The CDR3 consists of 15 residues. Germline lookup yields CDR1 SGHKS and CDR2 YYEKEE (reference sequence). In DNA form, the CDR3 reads TGTGCCAGCAGCTTGGGACGGACTCTAACCTACGAGCAGTACTTC. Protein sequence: CASSLGRTLTYEQYF.

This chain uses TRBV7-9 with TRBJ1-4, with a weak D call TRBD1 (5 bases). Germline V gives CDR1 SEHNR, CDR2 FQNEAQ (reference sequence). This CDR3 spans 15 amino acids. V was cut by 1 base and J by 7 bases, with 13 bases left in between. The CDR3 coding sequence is TGTGCCAGCAGCTTAGTTGGAGGGGATCGTGAAAAACTGTTTTTT. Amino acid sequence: CASSLVGGDREKLFF.

CDR3 region: CASSLDRDREPPEQFF. CDR3 nucleotides: TGCGCCAGCAGCTTGGATCGGGACAGGGAGCCCCCAGAGCAGTTCTTC. The chain has TRBV5-1 and TRBJ2-1; 9 bases are a match to TRBD1. This CDR3 has 16 amino acids. Trimming cost V 0 bases and J 10 bases; bases outside gene matches: 11. Germline-derived CDR1 and CDR2 are SGHRS and YFSETQ.

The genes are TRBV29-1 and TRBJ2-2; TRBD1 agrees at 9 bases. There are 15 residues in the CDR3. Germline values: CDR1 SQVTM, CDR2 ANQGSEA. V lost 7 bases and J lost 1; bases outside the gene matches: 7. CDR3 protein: CSARMGQGNTGELFF. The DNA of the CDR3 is TGCAGCGCTAGGATGGGACAGGGGAACACCGGGGAGCTGTTTTTT.